The present TCR beta chain was sequenced within a study of blood T cells in healthy people across ages. Study-level points and caveats: The diversity estimates, figures obtained from one million T cells, were considered underestimates.

In its sample, this clonotype was seen a few times. Antigen specificity is unknown. The V and J ends lost 5 bases and 2 bases, in that order; junction bases with no gene match: 5. This CDR3 is 15 amino acids long. Germline CDR1 SEHNR, CDR2 FQNEAQ (reference sequence). A second PCR of roughly 7 to 11 cycles used a sample-barcoded 5' primer and a J-beta primer mix. In TCRdb, the 5' RACE reads were re-called with MiXCR into one record per CDR3 protein. In the table there are roughly 1,100,000 distinct CDR3 sequences, approximately 25% of which are singletons. The same data also went into a second study, on T cells of mothers and their children.

The TCR was taken from a girl between 2 and 10 years old in good health. The V call is TRBV7-9, the J call TRBJ1-2; the match to TRBD1 covers 10 bases. The material sequenced was blood. CDR3 sequence: CASSITGQGNYGYTF. In DNA, the CDR3 is TGTGCCAGCAGCATCACGGGACAGGGGAACTATGGCTACACCTTC. Complete variable domain (other parts from reference TRBV7-9 and TRBJ1-2): DTGVSQNPRHKITKRGQNVTFRCDPISEHNRLYWYRQTLGQGPEFLTYFQNEAQLEKSRLLSDRFSAERPKGSFSTLEIQRTEQGDSAMYLCASSITGQGNYGYTFGSGTRLTVV.